A selection of T cell receptor beta chains follows, all from one sample in a study of blood T cells in healthy people across ages. TCRdb processed the 5' RACE reads anew with MiXCR; each CDR3 protein has one entry. The sample has 600,000 or so distinct CDR3 sequences, around 21% seen once. Specimen: blood. These receptors originate from a man in his sixties or seventies in good health. The CDR3 runs from the conserved cysteine through the conserved F or W. A D gene is named only where the DNA matches it firmly. A row's size may be missing; if present it is once, few, many or a size class.

CDR3: CAWRGSQTEAFF
DNA: TGTGCCTGGAGGGGGAGCCAAACTGAAGCTTTCTTT
V: TRBV30
size: .
D: .
J: TRBJ1-1

CDR3: CASSSRAEEETQYF
DNA: TGTGCCAGCAGTTCCCGAGCGGAAGAAGAGACCCAGTACTTC
V: TRBV12-3/TRBV12-4
size: .
D: .
J: TRBJ2-5

CDR3: CASSSSYSGANVLTF
DNA: TGTGCCAGCAGTTCGTCATACTCTGGGGCCAACGTCCTGACTTTC
V: TRBV5-6
size: .
D: .
J: TRBJ2-6

CDR3: CASSLGFNSPGSWNTEAFF
DNA: TGTGCCAGCAGCTTAGGTTTTAATAGTCCGGGGTCGTGGAACACTGAAGCTTTCTTT
V: TRBV7-9
size: .
D: .
J: TRBJ1-1

CDR3: CASSLESSSLFEQFF
DNA: TGTGCCAGCAGCTTAGAATCTAGTTCGCTCTTTGAGCAGTTCTTC
V: TRBV7-9
size: .
D: .
J: TRBJ2-1

CDR3: CSVATGGRDYEQYF
DNA: TGCAGCGTTGCAACTGGCGGGAGAGATTACGAGCAGTACTTC
V: TRBV29-1
size: .
D: TRBD2
J: TRBJ2-7

CDR3: CASSIGTGDGYTF
DNA: TGTGCCAGTAGTATCGGGACAGGGGATGGCTACACCTTC
V: TRBV19
size: many
D: TRBD1
J: TRBJ1-2

CDR3: CSARVISSGLTGELFF
DNA: TGCAGTGCTAGAGTTATTTCTAGCGGGCTCACCGGGGAGCTGTTTTTT
V: TRBV20-1
size: few
D: TRBD2
J: TRBJ2-2

CDR3: CSARDQSGGIYEQYF
DNA: TGCAGTGCTAGAGATCAAAGCGGGGGGATCTACGAGCAGTACTTC
V: TRBV20-1
size: .
D: TRBD2
J: TRBJ2-7

CDR3: CASGLRNTSGRAYNEQFF
DNA: TGTGCTAGTGGTTTGAGAAATACGAGCGGGAGGGCCTACAATGAGCAGTTCTTC
V: TRBV12-5
size: .
D: TRBD2
J: TRBJ2-1

CDR3: CSAGASYYEQYF
DNA: TGCAGTGCGGGTGCGAGCTACTACGAGCAGTACTTC
V: TRBV20-1
size: few
D: .
J: TRBJ2-7

CDR3: CSARGDRVTYEQYF
DNA: TGCAGTGCTAGGGGCGACAGGGTCACCTACGAGCAGTACTTC
V: TRBV20-1
size: .
D: TRBD1
J: TRBJ2-7

CDR3: CASSLEGRTQETQYF
DNA: TGTGCCAGCAGTTTAGAAGGGCGAACCCAAGAGACCCAGTACTTC
V: TRBV12-3/TRBV12-4
size: .
D: .
J: TRBJ2-5

CDR3: CATSRDGLAGRGGELFF
DNA: TGTGCCACCAGCAGAGATGGGTTAGCGGGGCGAGGCGGGGAGCTGTTTTTT
V: TRBV15
size: few
D: TRBD2
J: TRBJ2-2

CDR3: CSAGTGVSSYEQYF
DNA: TGCAGCGCTGGGACCGGCGTCAGCTCCTACGAGCAGTACTTC
V: TRBV29-1
size: few
D: .
J: TRBJ2-7

CDR3: CASSETKGQETQYF
DNA: TGTGCCAGCAGTGAAACCAAGGGGCAAGAGACCCAGTACTTC
V: TRBV2
size: .
D: .
J: TRBJ2-5

CDR3: CASSSGTGSDEQFF
DNA: TGTGCCAGCAGCTCGGGGACAGGGTCGGATGAGCAGTTCTTC
V: TRBV7-9
size: .
D: TRBD1
J: TRBJ2-1

CDR3: CSVDTGSTDTQYF
DNA: TGCAGCGTTGACACAGGTAGCACAGATACGCAGTATTTT
V: TRBV29-1
size: many
D: .
J: TRBJ2-3

CDR3: CASSGAGQGAKGYTF
DNA: TGTGCCAGCAGTGGGGCAGGACAGGGGGCTAAAGGCTACACCTTC
V: TRBV2
size: .
D: TRBD1
J: TRBJ1-2

CDR3: CASSLGLAGGAQDTQYF
DNA: TGTGCCAGCTCACTGGGATTAGCGGGAGGTGCGCAAGATACGCAGTATTTT
V: TRBV18
size: .
D: TRBD2
J: TRBJ2-3

CDR3: CASSPTWGWSDSEQYF
DNA: TGTGCCAGCAGTCCTACCTGGGGCTGGTCCGATAGCGAGCAGTACTTC
V: TRBV12-3/TRBV12-4
size: .
D: .
J: TRBJ2-7

CDR3: CASSFETGGPNKKLFF
DNA: TGTGCCAGCAGCTTTGAGACAGGGGGCCCTAATAAAAAACTGTTTTTT
V: TRBV7-2
size: few
D: TRBD1
J: TRBJ1-4

CDR3: CSAPRDPVTQYF
DNA: TGCAGTGCTCCAAGAGATCCCGTGACCCAGTACTTC
V: TRBV20-1
size: .
D: .
J: TRBJ2-5

CDR3: CASSYLGGQGAVEQYF
DNA: TGTGCCAGCAGTTACTTGGGCGGACAGGGGGCCGTCGAGCAGTACTTC
V: TRBV6-6
size: .
D: TRBD1
J: TRBJ2-7

CDR3: CASTSGSSYEQYF
DNA: TGTGCCAGCACTAGCGGGAGCTCCTACGAGCAGTACTTC
V: TRBV28
size: .
D: TRBD2
J: TRBJ2-7

CDR3: CASSGEGTGSFGAFF
DNA: TGTGCCAGCTCAGGGGAAGGGACAGGGAGCTTCGGAGCTTTCTTT
V: TRBV18
size: .
D: TRBD1
J: TRBJ1-1

CDR3: CASSPTFPPQHF
DNA: TGTGCCAGCAGTCCTACGTTTCCGCCCCAGCATTTT
V: TRBV28
size: few
D: .
J: TRBJ1-5

CDR3: CASRTGTQETQYF
DNA: TGTGCCAGCAGAACGGGAACCCAAGAGACCCAGTACTTC
V: TRBV2
size: .
D: .
J: TRBJ2-5

CDR3: CASSPLAGGGQETQYF
DNA: TGTGCCAGCAGCCCACTAGCGGGAGGAGGCCAAGAGACCCAGTACTTC
V: TRBV6-1
size: few
D: TRBD2
J: TRBJ2-5

CDR3: CASSLRPSLGTYNEQFF
DNA: TGTGCCAGCAGTTTAAGACCCTCACTAGGGACTTACAATGAGCAGTTCTTC
V: TRBV28
size: .
D: .
J: TRBJ2-1

CDR3: CASSLAISSYGQYF
DNA: TGTGCCAGCAGCTTAGCCATTAGCTCCTACGGGCAGTACTTC
V: TRBV7-2
size: .
D: .
J: TRBJ2-7

CDR3: CASSFLVDEQYF
DNA: TGTGCCAGCAGTTTCCTAGTAGACGAGCAGTACTTC
V: TRBV12-3/TRBV12-4
size: .
D: .
J: TRBJ2-7

CDR3: CASSLETGAGELFF
DNA: TGTGCCAGCAGCTTGGAGACAGGGGCCGGGGAGCTGTTTTTT
V: TRBV7-2
size: .
D: TRBD1
J: TRBJ2-2

CDR3: CSVEEWDEAFF
DNA: TGCAGCGTTGAAGAATGGGATGAAGCTTTCTTT
V: TRBV29-1
size: .
D: .
J: TRBJ1-1

CDR3: CSATRTGAPDTQYF
DNA: TGCAGTGCTACCCGGACGGGGGCCCCAGATACGCAGTATTTT
V: TRBV20-1
size: few
D: .
J: TRBJ2-3

CDR3: CASSFSVSYEQYF
DNA: TGTGCCAGTAGTTTTTCTGTCTCCTACGAGCAGTACTTC
V: TRBV19
size: many
D: .
J: TRBJ2-7

CDR3: CSARVVARETQYF
DNA: TGCAGTGCTAGAGTGGTAGCCCGGGAGACCCAGTACTTC
V: TRBV20-1
size: few
D: .
J: TRBJ2-5

CDR3: CASRRDTKNTEAFF
DNA: TGTGCCAGCAGGAGGGACACCAAGAACACTGAAGCTTTCTTT
V: TRBV7-2
size: .
D: .
J: TRBJ1-1

CDR3: CASSLDGTGGNEKLFF
DNA: TGCGCCAGCAGCTTAGACGGGACAGGGGGAAATGAAAAACTGTTTTTT
V: TRBV5-1
size: .
D: TRBD1
J: TRBJ1-4

CDR3: CASSLPWGQGTDTQYF
DNA: TGTGCCAGCAGCCTACCCTGGGGACAGGGCACAGATACGCAGTATTTT
V: TRBV12-3/TRBV12-4
size: many
D: TRBD1
J: TRBJ2-3

CDR3: CASGFEWTEEAFF
DNA: TGTGCTAGTGGTTTCGAATGGACGGAAGAAGCTTTCTTT
V: TRBV12-5
size: few
D: .
J: TRBJ1-1

CDR3: CASSQEGTDYNEQFF
DNA: TGTGCCAGCAGCCAAGAGGGGACTGACTACAATGAGCAGTTCTTC
V: TRBV3-1
size: few
D: .
J: TRBJ2-1

CDR3: CASSIGTSRYEQYF
DNA: TGTGCCAGCAGTATCGGGACTAGCAGATACGAGCAGTACTTC
V: TRBV7-2
size: .
D: TRBD2
J: TRBJ2-7

CDR3: CASSLRQGMGETQYF
DNA: TGTGCCAGCTCCCTCCGACAGGGCATGGGGGAGACCCAGTACTTC
V: TRBV18
size: few
D: TRBD1
J: TRBJ2-5

CDR3: CASSENSGYEQYF
DNA: TGTGCCAGCAGTGAAAACAGTGGCTACGAGCAGTACTTC
V: TRBV6-1
size: few
D: .
J: TRBJ2-7

CDR3: CASTPGGLAKNIQYF
DNA: TGTGCCAGCACCCCCGGGGGATTAGCCAAAAACATTCAGTACTTC
V: TRBV6-2/TRBV6-3
size: .
D: .
J: TRBJ2-4

CDR3: CASSPSGSPSYNEQFF
DNA: TGTGCCAGCAGCCCCAGCGGGAGCCCCTCCTACAATGAGCAGTTCTTC
V: TRBV7-9
size: .
D: TRBD2
J: TRBJ2-1

CDR3: CASSPGGLVNEKLFF
DNA: TGTGCCAGCAGCCCAGGGGGCTTGGTGAATGAAAAACTGTTTTTT
V: TRBV7-2
size: few
D: TRBD1
J: TRBJ1-4

CDR3: CASSESYREDGYTF
DNA: TGCGCCAGCAGTGAGTCGTATAGGGAGGATGGCTACACCTTC
V: TRBV10-2
size: .
D: .
J: TRBJ1-2

CDR3: CASSQILAGSTDTQYF
DNA: TGCGCCAGCAGCCAAATTTTGGCAGGGTCCACGGATACGCAGTATTTT
V: TRBV4-3
size: .
D: .
J: TRBJ2-3

CDR3: CASSPAPSGRLDTQYF
DNA: TGCGCCAGCAGCCCCGCTCCTAGCGGGAGACTAGATACGCAGTATTTT
V: TRBV5-1
size: .
D: TRBD2
J: TRBJ2-3

CDR3: CASSSSGGTDTQYF
DNA: TGTGCCAGCTCCTCTAGCGGAGGCACAGATACGCAGTATTTT
V: TRBV6-1
size: many
D: TRBD2
J: TRBJ2-3